Described below is a single T cell receptor beta chain sequence and its context. The CDR3 is 13 amino acids. Germline values: CDR1 MNHEY, CDR2 SMNVEV (reference sequence). V was pared by 2 bases and J by 2 bases, with 7 bases between. The sample is drawn from a study of T cell responses to AZD1222 COVID-19 vaccine. The repertoire was sequenced with immunoSEQ multiplex PCR; TCRdb's copy has only in-frame clones and lacks some. The sample carries 100,000 to 150,000 clones, 92% recorded once. This clonotype was obtained from an adult in good health. The sequences come from peripheral blood, collected on day 0 of AZD1222 vaccination. The J gene is TRBJ2-7, the V gene TRBV27; D call uncertain. This CDR3 is CASSLGPAYEQYF. DNA for the CDR3: TGTGCCAGCAGTTTAGGTCCAGCCTACGAGCAGTACTTC.